A selection of T cell receptor beta chains follows, all from one sample in a study of control samples from healthy donors and cancer patients. Sequencing used immunoSEQ multiplex PCR; TCRdb keeps in-frame clones, though not all of them. The sample yields 75,000 to 90,000 clones, around 90% seen once. Material for sequencing was PBMCs. The receptors here all came from a woman aged 45-60 years with colorectal cancer. The CDR3 runs from the conserved cysteine through the conserved F or W. Fields, in order: D gene, J gene, V gene, clone size, CDR3 DNA, CDR3 protein. The D gene is left open where the match is weak. Clone size is not always given. Where it is, it says once, few, many or a class for expanded clones.

>NA|TRBJ2-1|TRBV9|NA
TGTGCCAGCGGGGCCGGGATATCCTACAATGAGCAGTTCTTC
CASGAGISYNEQFF
>NA|TRBJ1-1|TRBV6-6|NA
TGTGCCAGCAGTTCCAACATCCGGGCTTTCTTT
CASSSNIRAFF
>NA|TRBJ1-4|TRBV18|NA
TGTGCCAGCTCGCCCCAGCAAGGGGATGAAAAACTGTTTTTT
CASSPQQGDEKLFF
>NA|TRBJ2-1|TRBV18|NA
TGTGCCAGCTCAGGGGGAATGGGCTCCTACAATGAGCAGTTCTTC
CASSGGMGSYNEQFF
>NA|TRBJ2-3|TRBV6-5|NA
TGTGCCAGCAGCGTCGGGCGAGATACGCAGTATTTT
CASSVGRDTQYF
>NA|TRBJ1-1|TRBV2|few
TGTGCCAGCATCAGGACTGAAGCTTTCTTT
CASIRTEAFF
>TRBD1|TRBJ1-1|TRBV3-1/TRBV3-2|NA
TGTGCCAGCAGCCGACAGGGAGGCGGCACTGAAGCTTTCTTT
CASSRQGGGTEAFF
>NA|TRBJ1-3|TRBV9|NA
TGTGCCAGCGGGCTTGGGGGGCGAAACACCATATATTTT
CASGLGGRNTIYF
>TRBD2|TRBJ2-1|TRBV29-1|NA
TGCAGCGCTGGGACTAGCGGGGGAGATAATGAGCAGTTCTTC
CSAGTSGGDNEQFF
>NA|TRBJ2-5|TRBV5-6|once
TGTGCCAGCAGCTTTAGGGGTATAGGAAGAGAGACCCAGTACTTC
CASSFRGIGRETQYF
>NA|TRBJ2-1|TRBV27|NA
TGTGCCAGCAGTCGACTTGCCCCCTACAATGAGCAGTTCTTC
CASSRLAPYNEQFF
>NA|TRBJ2-3|TRBV5-6|NA
TGTGCCAGCAGACGACAAAGCACAGATACGCAGTATTTT
CASRRQSTDTQYF
>NA|TRBJ1-6|TRBV6-5|NA
TGTGCCAGCAGTCACCAGAGCTCCTATAATTCACCCCTCCACTTT
CASSHQSSYNSPLHF
>TRBD1|TRBJ1-1|TRBV28|NA
TGTGCCAGCAGACTCCGGGACAGAAACACTGAAGCTTTCTTT
CASRLRDRNTEAFF
>NA|TRBJ2-6|TRBV15|NA
TGTGCCACCAGCAGACAGGGATTGGGGGCCAACGTCCTGACTTTC
CATSRQGLGANVLTF
>TRBD1|TRBJ1-4|TRBV20-1|NA
TGCAGTGCTAGTCCAGGGGGTGAAAAACTGTTTTTT
CSASPGGEKLFF
>TRBD1|TRBJ1-1|TRBV3-1/TRBV3-2|NA
TGTGCCAGCAGCTCGTCGACAGGGGAAGCTTTCTTT
CASSSSTGEAFF
>TRBD2|TRBJ2-5|TRBV2|NA
TGTGCCAGCAGTGTAGGACTAGCGGGGGGGCTCGAGACCCAGTACTTC
CASSVGLAGGLETQYF
>TRBD1|TRBJ1-6|TRBV28|NA
TGTGCCAGCAGTCTCCGGGACAGCCTCTATAATTCACCCCTCCACTTT
CASSLRDSLYNSPLHF
>NA|TRBJ1-6|TRBV6-2/TRBV6-3|NA
TGTGCCAGCAGTTACTATGTTGGGGCCCTCCACTTT
CASSYYVGALHF
>NA|TRBJ1-1|TRBV5-1|NA
TGCGCCAGCAGCTATACGGGGCCAGAGGCTTTCTTT
CASSYTGPEAFF
>NA|TRBJ2-5|TRBV18|NA
TGTGCCAGCTCACCACCGGGGCAGCCATTCGAGACCCAGTACTTC
CASSPPGQPFETQYF
>TRBD1|TRBJ1-1|TRBV19|NA
TGTGCCAGTAGAAACAGGGGGATGAACACTGAAGCTTTCTTT
CASRNRGMNTEAFF
>NA|TRBJ2-5|TRBV12-3/TRBV12-4|NA
TGTGCCAGCAGTTTGAACGGAGAGACCCAGTACTTC
CASSLNGETQYF
>NA|TRBJ1-1|TRBV28|NA
TGTGCCAGCAGTTTAGGATTCACTGAAGCTTTCTTT
CASSLGFTEAFF